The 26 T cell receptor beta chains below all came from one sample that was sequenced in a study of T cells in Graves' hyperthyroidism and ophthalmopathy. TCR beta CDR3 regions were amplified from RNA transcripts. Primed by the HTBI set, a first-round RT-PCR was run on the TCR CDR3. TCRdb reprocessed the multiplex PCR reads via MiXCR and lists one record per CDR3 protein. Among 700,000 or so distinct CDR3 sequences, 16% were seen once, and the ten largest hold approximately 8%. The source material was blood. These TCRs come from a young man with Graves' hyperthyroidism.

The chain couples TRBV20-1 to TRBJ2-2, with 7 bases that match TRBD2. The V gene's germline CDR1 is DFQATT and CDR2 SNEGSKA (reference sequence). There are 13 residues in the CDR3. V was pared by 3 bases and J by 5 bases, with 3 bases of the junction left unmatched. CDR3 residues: CSASGGTTGELFF. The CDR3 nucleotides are TGCAGTGCTAGCGGGGGGACGACCGGGGAGCTGTTTTTT.

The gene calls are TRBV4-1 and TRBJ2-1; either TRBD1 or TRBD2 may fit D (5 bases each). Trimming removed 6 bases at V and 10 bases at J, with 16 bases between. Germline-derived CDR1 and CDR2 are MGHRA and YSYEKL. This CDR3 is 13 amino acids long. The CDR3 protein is CASRPAGTTEQFF. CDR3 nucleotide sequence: TGCGCCAGCAGACCCGCAGGGACCACAGAGCAGTTCTTC.

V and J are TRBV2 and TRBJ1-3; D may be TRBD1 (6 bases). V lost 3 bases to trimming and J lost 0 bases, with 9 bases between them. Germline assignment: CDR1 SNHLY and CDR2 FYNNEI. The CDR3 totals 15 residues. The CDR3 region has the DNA TGTGCCAGCAGTGAGGACAGCCGCTCTGGAAACACCATATATTTT. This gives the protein CASSEDSRSGNTIYF.

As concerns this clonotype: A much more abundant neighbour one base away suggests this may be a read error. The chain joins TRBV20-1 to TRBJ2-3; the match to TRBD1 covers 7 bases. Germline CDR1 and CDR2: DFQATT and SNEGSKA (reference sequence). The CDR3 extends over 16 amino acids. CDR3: CSAPRGTAASTDTRYF. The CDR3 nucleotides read TGCAGTGCTCCTAGGGGGACAGCCGCTAGCACAGATACGCGGTATTTT.

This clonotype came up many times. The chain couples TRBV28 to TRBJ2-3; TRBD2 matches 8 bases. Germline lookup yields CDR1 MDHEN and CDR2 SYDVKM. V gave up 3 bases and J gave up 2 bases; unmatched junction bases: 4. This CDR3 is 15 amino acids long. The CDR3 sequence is CASSLGGRTTDTQYF. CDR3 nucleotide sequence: TGTGCCAGCAGTTTGGGCGGGAGGACCACAGATACGCAGTATTTT.

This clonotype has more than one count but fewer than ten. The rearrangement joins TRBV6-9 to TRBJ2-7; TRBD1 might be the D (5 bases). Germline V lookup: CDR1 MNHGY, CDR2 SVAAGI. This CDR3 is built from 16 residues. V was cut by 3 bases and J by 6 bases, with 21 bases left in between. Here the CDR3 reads CASSYGLGPPRGEQYF. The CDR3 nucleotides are TGTGCCAGCAGTTACGGTTTGGGGCCCCCTCGAGGCGAGCAGTACTTC.

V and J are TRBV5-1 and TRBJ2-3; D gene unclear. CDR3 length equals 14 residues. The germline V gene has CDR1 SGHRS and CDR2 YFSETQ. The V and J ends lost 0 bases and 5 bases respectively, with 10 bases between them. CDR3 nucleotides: TGCGCCAGCAGCTTGGGTCGGCCCAGAGATACGCAGTATTTT. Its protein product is CASSLGRPRDTQYF.

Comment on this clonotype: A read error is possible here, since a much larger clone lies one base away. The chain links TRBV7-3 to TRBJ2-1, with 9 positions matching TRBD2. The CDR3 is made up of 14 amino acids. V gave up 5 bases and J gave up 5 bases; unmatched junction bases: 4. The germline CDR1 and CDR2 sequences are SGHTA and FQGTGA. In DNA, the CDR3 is TGTGCCAGCAGCCTAATAGCGGGGGACAATGAGCAGTTCTTC. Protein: CASSLIAGDNEQFF. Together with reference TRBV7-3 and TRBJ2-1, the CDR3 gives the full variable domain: GAGVSQTPSNKVTEKGKYVELRCDPISGHTALYWYRQSLGQGPEFLIYFQGTGAADDSGLPNDRFFAVRPEGSVSTLKIQRTERGDSAVYLCASSLIAGDNEQFFGPGTRLTVL.

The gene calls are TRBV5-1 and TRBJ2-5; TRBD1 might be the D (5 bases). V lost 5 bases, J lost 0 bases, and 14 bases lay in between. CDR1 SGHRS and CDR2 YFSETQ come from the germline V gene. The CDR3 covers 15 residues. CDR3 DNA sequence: TGCGCCAGCAGTCGACAGTTGACGTACCAAGAGACCCAGTACTTC. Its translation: CASSRQLTYQETQYF.

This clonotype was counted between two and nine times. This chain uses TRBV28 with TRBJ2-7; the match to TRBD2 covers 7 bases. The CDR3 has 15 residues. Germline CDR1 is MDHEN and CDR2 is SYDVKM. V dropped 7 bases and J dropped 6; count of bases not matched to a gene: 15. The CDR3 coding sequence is TGTGCCAGCACCCCTCCAAGGGGCGGGAGCGCCGAGCAGTACTTC. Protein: CASTPPRGGSAEQYF.

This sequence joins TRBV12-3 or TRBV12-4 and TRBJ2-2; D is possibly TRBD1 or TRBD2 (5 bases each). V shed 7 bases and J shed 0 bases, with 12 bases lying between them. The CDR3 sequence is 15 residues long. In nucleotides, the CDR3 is TGTGCCAGCACCCGGGGCGGATCGAACACCGGGGAGCTGTTTTTT. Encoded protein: CASTRGGSNTGELFF.

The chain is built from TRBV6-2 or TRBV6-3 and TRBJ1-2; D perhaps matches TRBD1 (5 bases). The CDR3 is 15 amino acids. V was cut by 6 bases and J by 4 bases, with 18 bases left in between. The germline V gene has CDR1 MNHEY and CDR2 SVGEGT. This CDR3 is CASRQTAGLVYGYTF. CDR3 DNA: TGTGCCAGCAGGCAGACGGCGGGGCTTGTCTATGGCTACACCTTC.

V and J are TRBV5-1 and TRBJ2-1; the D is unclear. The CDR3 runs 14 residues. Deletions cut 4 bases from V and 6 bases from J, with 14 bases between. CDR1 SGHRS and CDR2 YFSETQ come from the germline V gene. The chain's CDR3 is CASSQNNWGNEQFF. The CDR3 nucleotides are TGCGCCAGCAGCCAAAACAACTGGGGCAATGAGCAGTTCTTC. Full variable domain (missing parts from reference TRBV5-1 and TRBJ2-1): KAGVTQTPRYLIKTRGQQVTLSCSPISGHRSVSWYQQTPGQGLQFLFEYFSETQRNKGNFPGRFSGRQFSNSRSEMNVSTLELGDSALYLCASSQNNWGNEQFFGPGTRLTVL.

In DNA, the CDR3 is TGTGCCTGGAGTCCCTTGGACGGTCTGAATGAAAAACTGTTTTTT. This translates into CAWSPLDGLNEKLFF. The chain is built from TRBV30 and TRBJ1-4, with D unclear. The germline V gene has CDR1 GTSNPN and CDR2 SVGIG (reference sequence). With 2 bases removed from V and 5 bases from J, the gap between germline ends came to 15 bases. CDR3 size: 15 residues.

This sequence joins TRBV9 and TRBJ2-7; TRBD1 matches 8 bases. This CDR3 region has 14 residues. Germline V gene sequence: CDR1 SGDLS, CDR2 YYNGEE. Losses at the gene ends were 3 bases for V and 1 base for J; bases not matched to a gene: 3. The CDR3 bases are TGTGCCAGCAGCGCCCGGGACAGGTCCTACGAGCAGTACTTC. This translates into CASSARDRSYEQYF.

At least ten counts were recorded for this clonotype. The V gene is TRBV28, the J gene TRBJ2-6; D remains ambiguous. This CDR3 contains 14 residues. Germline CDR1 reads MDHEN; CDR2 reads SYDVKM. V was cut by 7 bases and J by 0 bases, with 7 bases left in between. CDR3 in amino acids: CASNPRSGANVLTF. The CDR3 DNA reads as TGTGCCAGCAACCCCCGCTCTGGGGCCAACGTCCTGACTTTC. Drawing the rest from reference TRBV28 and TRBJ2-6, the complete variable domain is DVKVTQSSRYLVKRTGEKVFLECVQDMDHENMFWYRQDPGLGLRLIYFSYDVKMKEKGDIPEGYSVSREKKERFSLILESASTNQTSMYLCASNPRSGANVLTFGAGSRLTVL.

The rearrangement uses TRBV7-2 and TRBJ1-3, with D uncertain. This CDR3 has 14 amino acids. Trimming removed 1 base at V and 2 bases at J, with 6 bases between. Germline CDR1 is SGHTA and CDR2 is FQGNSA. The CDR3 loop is CASSLGIAGNTIYF. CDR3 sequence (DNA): TGTGCCAGCAGCTTAGGTATTGCTGGAAACACCATATATTTT.

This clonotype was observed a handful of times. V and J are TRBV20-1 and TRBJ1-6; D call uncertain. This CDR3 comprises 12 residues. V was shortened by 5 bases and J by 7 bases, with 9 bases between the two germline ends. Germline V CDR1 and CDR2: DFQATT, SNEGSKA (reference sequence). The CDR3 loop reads CSARGPNSPLHF. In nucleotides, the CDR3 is TGCAGTGCTCGGGGTCCGAATTCACCCCTCCACTTT.

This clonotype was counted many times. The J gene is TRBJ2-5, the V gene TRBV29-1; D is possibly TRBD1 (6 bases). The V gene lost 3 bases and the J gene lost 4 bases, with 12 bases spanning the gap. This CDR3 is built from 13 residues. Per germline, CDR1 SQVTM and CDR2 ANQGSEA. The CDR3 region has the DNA TGCAGCGTTGACACAGGGTCCGGAGAGACCCAGTACTTC. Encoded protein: CSVDTGSGETQYF.

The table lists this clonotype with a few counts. Here the CDR3 reads CASSQRQRNTEAFF. The DNA of the CDR3 is TGCGCCAGCAGCCAAAGACAGAGGAACACTGAAGCTTTCTTT. The chain is built from TRBV4-1 and TRBJ1-1, with a tentative D call TRBD1 (5 bases). The germline CDR1 and CDR2 sequences are MGHRA and YSYEKL. Trimming cost V 2 bases and J 1 base, with 8 bases left between them. This CDR3 is built from 14 residues.

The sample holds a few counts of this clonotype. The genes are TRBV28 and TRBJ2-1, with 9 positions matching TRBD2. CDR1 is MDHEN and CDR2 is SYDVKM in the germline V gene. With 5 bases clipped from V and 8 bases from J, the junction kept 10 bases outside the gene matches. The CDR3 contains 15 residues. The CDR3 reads CASSPLAGAMDEQFF. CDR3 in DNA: TGTGCCAGCAGTCCGTTAGCGGGAGCCATGGATGAGCAGTTCTTC.

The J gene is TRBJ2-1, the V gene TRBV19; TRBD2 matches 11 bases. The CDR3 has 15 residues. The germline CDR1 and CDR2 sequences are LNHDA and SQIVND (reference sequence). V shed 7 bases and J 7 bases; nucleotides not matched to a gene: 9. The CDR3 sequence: CASTPLAGELNEQFF. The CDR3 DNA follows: TGTGCCAGTACTCCACTAGCGGGAGAGTTAAATGAGCAGTTCTTC.

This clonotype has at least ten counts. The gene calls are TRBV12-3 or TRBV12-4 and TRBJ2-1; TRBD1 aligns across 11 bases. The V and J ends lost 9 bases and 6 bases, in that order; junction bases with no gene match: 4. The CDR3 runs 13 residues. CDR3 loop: CASKDRGLNEQFF. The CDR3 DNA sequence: TGTGCCAGTAAGGACAGGGGGCTCAATGAGCAGTTCTTC.

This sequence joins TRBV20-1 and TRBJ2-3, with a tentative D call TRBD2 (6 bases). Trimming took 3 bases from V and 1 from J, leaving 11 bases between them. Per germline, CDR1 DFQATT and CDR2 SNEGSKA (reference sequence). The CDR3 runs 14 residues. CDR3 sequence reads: CSASSSVGTDTQYF. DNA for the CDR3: TGCAGTGCTAGCTCTAGCGTCGGCACAGATACGCAGTATTTT.

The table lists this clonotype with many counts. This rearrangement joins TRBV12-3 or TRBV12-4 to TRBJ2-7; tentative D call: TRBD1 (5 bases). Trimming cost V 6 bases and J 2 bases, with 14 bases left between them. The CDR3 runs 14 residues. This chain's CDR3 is CASSRRDPTYEQYF. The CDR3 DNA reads TGTGCCAGCAGCCGCAGGGATCCCACCTACGAGCAGTACTTC.

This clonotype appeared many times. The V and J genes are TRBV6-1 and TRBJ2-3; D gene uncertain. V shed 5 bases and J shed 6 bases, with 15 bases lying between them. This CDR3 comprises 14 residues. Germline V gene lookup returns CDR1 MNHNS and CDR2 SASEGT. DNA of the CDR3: TGTGCCAGCAGTTCGGGCTTGACGGCCGATACGCAGTATTTT. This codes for CASSSGLTADTQYF.